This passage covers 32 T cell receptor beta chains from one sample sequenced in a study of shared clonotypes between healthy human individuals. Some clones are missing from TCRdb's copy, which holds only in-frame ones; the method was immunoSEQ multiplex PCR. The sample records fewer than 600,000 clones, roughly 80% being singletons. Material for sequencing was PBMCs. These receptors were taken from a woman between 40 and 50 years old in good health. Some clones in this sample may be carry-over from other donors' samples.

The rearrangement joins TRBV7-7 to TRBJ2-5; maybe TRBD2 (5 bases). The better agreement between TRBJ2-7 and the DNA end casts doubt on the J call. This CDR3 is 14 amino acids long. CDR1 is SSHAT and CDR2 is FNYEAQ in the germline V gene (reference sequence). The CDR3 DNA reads TGTGCCAGCAGCTTAACTAGGAACTCCTACGAGCAGTACTTC. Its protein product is CASSLTRNSYEQYF.

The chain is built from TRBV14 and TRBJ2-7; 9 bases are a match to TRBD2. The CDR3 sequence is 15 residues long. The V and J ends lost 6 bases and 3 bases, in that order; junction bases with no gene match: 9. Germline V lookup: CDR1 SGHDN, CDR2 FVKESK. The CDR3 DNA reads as TGTGCCAGCAGTCTTAGCGGGAGATTAGGCTACGAGCAGTACTTC. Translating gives CASSLSGRLGYEQYF.

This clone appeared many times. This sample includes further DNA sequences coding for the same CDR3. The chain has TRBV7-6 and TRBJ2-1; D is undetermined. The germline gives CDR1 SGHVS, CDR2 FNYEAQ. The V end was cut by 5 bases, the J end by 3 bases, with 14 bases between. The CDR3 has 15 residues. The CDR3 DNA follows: TGTGCCAGCAGCCCTGGGAATCAAAACTACAATGAGCAGTTCTTC. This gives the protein CASSPGNQNYNEQFF.

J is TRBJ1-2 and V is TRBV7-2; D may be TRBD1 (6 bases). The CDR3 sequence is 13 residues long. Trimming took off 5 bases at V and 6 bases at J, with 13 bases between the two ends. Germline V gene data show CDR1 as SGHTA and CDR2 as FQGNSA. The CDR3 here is CASSPDRRNGYTF. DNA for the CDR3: TGTGCCAGCAGCCCAGACAGGCGTAATGGCTACACCTTC.

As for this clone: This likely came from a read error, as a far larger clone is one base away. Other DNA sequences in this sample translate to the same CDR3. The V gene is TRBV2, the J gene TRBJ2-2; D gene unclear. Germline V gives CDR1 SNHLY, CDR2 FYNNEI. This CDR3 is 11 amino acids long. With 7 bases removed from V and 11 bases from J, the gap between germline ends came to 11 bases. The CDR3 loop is CASTPWGELFF. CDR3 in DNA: TGTGCCAGCACCCCTTGGGGAGAGCTGTTTTTT.

As DNA, the CDR3 is TGCGCCAGCAGCCGGGAGCTGAACACTGAAGCTTTCTTT. Residues: CASSRELNTEAFF. The J gene is TRBJ1-1, the V gene TRBV5-1, with no clear D. CDR3 length equals 13 residues. The V and J ends lost 4 bases and 0 bases respectively, with 7 bases between them. Germline CDR1 and CDR2: SGHRS and YFSETQ.

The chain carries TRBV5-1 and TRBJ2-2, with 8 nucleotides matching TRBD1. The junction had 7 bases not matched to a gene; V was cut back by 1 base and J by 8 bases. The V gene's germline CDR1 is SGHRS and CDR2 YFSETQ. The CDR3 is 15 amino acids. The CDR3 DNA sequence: TGCGCCAGCAGCTTGAACCAGGGGGCTCTTGGGGAGCTGTTTTTT. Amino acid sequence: CASSLNQGALGELFF.

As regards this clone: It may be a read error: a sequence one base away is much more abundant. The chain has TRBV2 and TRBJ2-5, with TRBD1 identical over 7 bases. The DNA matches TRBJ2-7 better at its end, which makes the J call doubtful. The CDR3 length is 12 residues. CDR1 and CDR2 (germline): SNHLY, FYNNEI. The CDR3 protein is CASSGTACEQYF. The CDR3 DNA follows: TGTGCCAGCAGCGGGACAGCCTGCGAGCAGTACTTC.

CDR3 sequence: CASSQDGGSGNTIYF. In nucleotides, the CDR3 is TGCGCCAGCAGCCAAGATGGAGGCTCTGGAAACACCATATATTTT. V usage is TRBV4-3 and J usage is TRBJ1-3; no clear D. This CDR3 comprises 15 residues. Looked up from germline, CDR1 is LGHNA and CDR2 is YSLEER. Trimming cost V 0 bases and J 0 bases, with 6 bases left between them.

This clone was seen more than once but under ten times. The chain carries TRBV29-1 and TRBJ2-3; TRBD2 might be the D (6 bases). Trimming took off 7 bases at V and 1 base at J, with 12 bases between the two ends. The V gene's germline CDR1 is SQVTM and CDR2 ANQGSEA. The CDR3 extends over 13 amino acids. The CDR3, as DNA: TGCAGCGGACGGGGGTATCGCACAGATACGCAGTATTTT. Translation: CSGRGYRTDTQYF.

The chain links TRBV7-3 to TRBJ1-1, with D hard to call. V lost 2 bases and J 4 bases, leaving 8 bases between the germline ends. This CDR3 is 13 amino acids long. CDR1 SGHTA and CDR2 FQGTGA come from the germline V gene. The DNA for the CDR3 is TGTGCCAGCAGCTTATGGTCGTGCACTGAAGCTTTCTTT. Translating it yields CASSLWSCTEAFF.

The CDR3 region has the DNA TGTGCCAGCAGCTTATTCCAAGACAGGGGTCTACGGCTGTTTTTT. Its protein product is CASSLFQDRGLRLFF. The chain is built from TRBV11-3 and TRBJ2-2; the match to TRBD1 covers 8 bases. V was pared by 2 bases and J by 13 bases, with 12 bases of the junction left unmatched. The CDR3 is made up of 15 amino acids. Germline lookup yields CDR1 SGHNT and CDR2 YENEEA.

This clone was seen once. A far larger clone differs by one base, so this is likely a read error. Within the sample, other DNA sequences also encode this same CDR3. The CDR3 region is CASSRGGDQPQHF. In DNA form, the CDR3 reads TGTGCCAGCAGCCGCGGAGGGGATCAGCCCCAGCATTTT. V usage is TRBV4-2 and J usage is TRBJ1-5; TRBD1 might be the D (5 bases). Germline V gene data show CDR1 as LGHNA and CDR2 as YNFKEQ. V lost 4 bases and J lost 5, with 9 bases in between. This CDR3 contains 13 residues.

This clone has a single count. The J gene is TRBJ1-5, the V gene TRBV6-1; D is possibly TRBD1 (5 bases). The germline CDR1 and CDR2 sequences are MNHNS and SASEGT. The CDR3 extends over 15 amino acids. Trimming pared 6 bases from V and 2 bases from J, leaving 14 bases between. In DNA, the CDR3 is TGTGCCAGCAGCCAGAGCCGGGACGGCAATCAGCCCCAGCATTTT. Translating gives CASSQSRDGNQPQHF.

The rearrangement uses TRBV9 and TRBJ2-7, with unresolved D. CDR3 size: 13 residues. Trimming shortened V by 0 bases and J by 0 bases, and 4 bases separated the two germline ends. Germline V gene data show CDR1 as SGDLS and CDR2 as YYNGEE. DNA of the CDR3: TGTGCCAGCAGCGTAGGAGACTCCTACGAGCAGTACTTC. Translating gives CASSVGDSYEQYF.

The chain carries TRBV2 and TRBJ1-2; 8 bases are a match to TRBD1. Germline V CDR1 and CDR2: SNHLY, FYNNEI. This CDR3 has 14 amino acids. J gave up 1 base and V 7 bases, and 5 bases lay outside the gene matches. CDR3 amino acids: CASTQGAYNYGYTF. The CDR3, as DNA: TGTGCCAGCACTCAGGGGGCTTATAACTATGGCTACACCTTC.

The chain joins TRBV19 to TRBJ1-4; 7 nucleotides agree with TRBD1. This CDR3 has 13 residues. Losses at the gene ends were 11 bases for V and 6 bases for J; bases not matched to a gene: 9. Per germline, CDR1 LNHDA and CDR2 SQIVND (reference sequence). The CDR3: CAAAGQADEKLFF. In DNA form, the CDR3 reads TGTGCCGCCGCCGGACAGGCTGATGAAAAACTGTTTTTT.

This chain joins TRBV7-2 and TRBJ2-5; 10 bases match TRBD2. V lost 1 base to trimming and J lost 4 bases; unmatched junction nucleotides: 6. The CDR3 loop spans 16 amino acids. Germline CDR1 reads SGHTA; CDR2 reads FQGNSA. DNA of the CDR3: TGTGCCAGCAGCTTAGGGGCTAGCGGGAGCGGAGAGACCCAGTACTTC. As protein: CASSLGASGSGETQYF.

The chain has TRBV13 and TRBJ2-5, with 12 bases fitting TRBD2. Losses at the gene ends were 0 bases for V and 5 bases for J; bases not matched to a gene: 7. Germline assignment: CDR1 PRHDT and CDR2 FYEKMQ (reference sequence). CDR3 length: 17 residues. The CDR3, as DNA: TGTGCCAGCAGCTTAGGCCTAGCGGGAGGGCCTCGGGAGACCCAGTACTTC. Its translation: CASSLGLAGGPRETQYF.

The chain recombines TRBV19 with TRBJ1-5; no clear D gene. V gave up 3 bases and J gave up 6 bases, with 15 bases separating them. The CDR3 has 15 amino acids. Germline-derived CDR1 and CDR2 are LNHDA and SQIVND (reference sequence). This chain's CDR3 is CASSISGLPGQPQHF. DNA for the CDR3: TGTGCCAGTAGTATTAGTGGGCTCCCCGGTCAGCCCCAGCATTTT.

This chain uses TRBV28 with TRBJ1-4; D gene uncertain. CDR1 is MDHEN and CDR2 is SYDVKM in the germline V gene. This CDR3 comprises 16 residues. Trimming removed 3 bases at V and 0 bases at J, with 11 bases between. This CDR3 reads CASSFSTLATNEKLFF. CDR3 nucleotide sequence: TGTGCCAGCAGTTTCTCTACCCTTGCAACTAATGAAAAACTGTTTTTT.

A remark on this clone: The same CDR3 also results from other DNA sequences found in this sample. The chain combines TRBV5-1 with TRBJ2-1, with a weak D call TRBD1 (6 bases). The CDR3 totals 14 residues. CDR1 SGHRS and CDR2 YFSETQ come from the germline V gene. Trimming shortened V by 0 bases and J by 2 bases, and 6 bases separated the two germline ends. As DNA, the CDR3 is TGCGCCAGCAGCTTGGGGGACACCTACAATGAGCAGTTCTTC. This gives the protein CASSLGDTYNEQFF.

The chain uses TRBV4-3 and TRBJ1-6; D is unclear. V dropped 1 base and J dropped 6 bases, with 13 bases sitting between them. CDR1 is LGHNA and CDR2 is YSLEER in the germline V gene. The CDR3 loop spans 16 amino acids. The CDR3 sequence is CASSQVRLTLNSPLHF. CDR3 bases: TGCGCCAGCAGCCAAGTTAGACTGACCCTTAATTCACCCCTCCACTTT.

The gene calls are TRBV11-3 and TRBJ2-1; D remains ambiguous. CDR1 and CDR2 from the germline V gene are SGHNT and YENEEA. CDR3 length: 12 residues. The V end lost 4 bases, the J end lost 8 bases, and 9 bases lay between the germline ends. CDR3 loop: CASSSPGDEQFF. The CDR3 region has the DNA TGTGCCAGCAGCTCCCCTGGGGATGAGCAGTTCTTC. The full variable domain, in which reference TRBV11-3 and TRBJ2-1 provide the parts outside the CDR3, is EAGVVQSPRYKIIEKKQPVAFWCNPISGHNTLYWYLQNLGQGPELLIRYENEEAVDDSQLPKDRFSAERLKGVDSTLKIQPAELGDSAVYLCASSSPGDEQFFGPGTRLTVL.

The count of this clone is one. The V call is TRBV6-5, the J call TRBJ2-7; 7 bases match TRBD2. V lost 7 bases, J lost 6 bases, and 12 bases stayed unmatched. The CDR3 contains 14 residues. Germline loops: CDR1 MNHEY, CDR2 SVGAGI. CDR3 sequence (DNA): TGTGCCAGCACCCTCGGGGGGTCGGGTTCCGAGCAGTACTTC. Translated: CASTLGGSGSEQYF.

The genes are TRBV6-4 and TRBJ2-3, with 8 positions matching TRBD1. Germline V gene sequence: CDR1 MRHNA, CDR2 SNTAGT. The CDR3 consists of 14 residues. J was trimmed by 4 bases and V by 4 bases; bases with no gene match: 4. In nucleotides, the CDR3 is TGTGCCAGCAGTGCGGGACAGGAGCCAGATACGCAGTATTTT. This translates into CASSAGQEPDTQYF.

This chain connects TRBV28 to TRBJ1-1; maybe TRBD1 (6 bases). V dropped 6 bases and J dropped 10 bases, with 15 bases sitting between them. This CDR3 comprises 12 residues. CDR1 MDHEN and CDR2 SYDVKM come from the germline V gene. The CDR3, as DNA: TGTGCCAGCAGCTCAACAGGGTGGGGAGCTTTCTTT. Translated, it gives CASSSTGWGAFF.

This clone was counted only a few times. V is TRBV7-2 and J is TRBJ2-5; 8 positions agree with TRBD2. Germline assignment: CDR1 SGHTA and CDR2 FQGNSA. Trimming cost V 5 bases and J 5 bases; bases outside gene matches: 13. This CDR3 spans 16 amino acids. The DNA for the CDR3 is TGTGCCAGCAGCCGCCTGGGCGCGGGAGGTGGGGAGACCCAGTACTTC. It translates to CASSRLGAGGGETQYF.

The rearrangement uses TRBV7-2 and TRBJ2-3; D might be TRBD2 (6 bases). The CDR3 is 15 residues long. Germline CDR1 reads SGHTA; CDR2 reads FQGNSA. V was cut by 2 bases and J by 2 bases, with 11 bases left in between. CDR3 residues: CASSLWAGNTDTQYF. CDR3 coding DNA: TGTGCCAGCAGCTTATGGGCGGGAAACACAGATACGCAGTATTTT.

CDR3 coding DNA: TGTGCCAGCAGCGTAGCTGATGGGCAGAGCACAGATACGCAGTATTTT. Protein sequence: CASSVADGQSTDTQYF. The rearrangement uses TRBV9 and TRBJ2-3; D unclear. V was cut by 0 bases and J by 0 bases, with 11 bases left in between. Germline V CDR1 and CDR2: SGDLS, YYNGEE. CDR3 size: 16 residues.

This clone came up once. CDR3 in DNA: TGTGCCAGCAGTGAAGCGTATAAGTTGGAGCAGTTCTTC. It is translated as CASSEAYKLEQFF. The chain links TRBV6-1 to TRBJ2-1, with no clear D. The V and J ends lost 0 bases and 10 bases respectively, with 10 bases between them. Germline values: CDR1 MNHNS, CDR2 SASEGT. This CDR3 has 13 amino acids.

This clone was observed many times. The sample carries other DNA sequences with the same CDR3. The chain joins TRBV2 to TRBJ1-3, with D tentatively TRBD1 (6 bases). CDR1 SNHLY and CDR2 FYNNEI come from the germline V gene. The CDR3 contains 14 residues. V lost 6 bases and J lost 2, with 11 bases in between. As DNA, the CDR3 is TGTGCCAGCAGACCACAGGGACCTGGAAACACCATATATTTT. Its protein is CASRPQGPGNTIYF.